The rows below give T cell receptor beta chains drawn from one sample of a study of blood T cell repertoires in COVID-19. TCRdb keeps only in-frame clones here, not all; method: immunoSEQ multiplex PCR. The table includes some 160,000 clones, 80% to 90% detected once. The sequenced material came from PBMCs or T cells enriched from blood (not recorded which). Receptors were obtained from a woman between 50 and 59 years old who had recovered from COVID-19. The CDR3 runs from the conserved cysteine through the conserved F or W.

TRBV7-2 CASSIAGDYGYTF
TRBV5-8 CASSTELREQYF
TRBV18 CASSPLSRGDRYTF
TRBV29-1 CSVSGGGTNTEAFF
TRBV4-3 CASSQVGDRLNTEAFF
TRBV27 CASTPSGGSYNEQFF
TRBV7-2 CASSLSTGTNTIYF
TRBV7-2 CASSPNRGNGYTF
TRBV11-3 CASSPRGRGNTEAFF
TRBV28 CASSSGGTGKPLHF
TRBV4-2 CASSPLAGGSDEQYF
TRBV27 CASSLSWRGGNYGYTF
TRBV7-8 CASSFRGLGYNEQFF
TRBV27 CASSSRKGYEQYF
TRBV28 CASSLIGVETEAFF
TRBV2 CASRPQGTRGELFF
TRBV5-1 CASSLEGNLQETQYF
TRBV12-5 CASGLDQGQGLRLQQFF
TRBV6-2/TRBV6-3 CASSYETGLFNTEAFF
TRBV6-5 CASSYSGGKRETFF
TRBV15 CATSRDLGTDEKLFF
TRBV4-3 CASSQEGGMLGYTF
TRBV10-3 CAISGGDRGTGELFF
TRBV6-5 CASSYSTSGRSVTQYF
TRBV18 CASSPGTSGRWTDTQYF
TRBV10-3 CAISGIGTGKLFF
TRBV2 CASSEAAGRNQPQHF
TRBV7-9 CASSLPGLAGGNNEQFF
TRBV11-3 CASSLYGSIDNEQFF
TRBV6-5 CASRDRVGNTIYF
TRBV3-1/TRBV3-2 CASSQRGGNEQFF
TRBV5-5 CASSAAGFGYTF
TRBV4-2 CASSPGLSSYNEQFF
TRBV5-1 CASTPGFAPGELFF
TRBV6-2/TRBV6-3 CASSQPPGLGTGELFF
TRBV2 CASRPQGDNEQFF
TRBV5-1 CASRSGGINYGYTF
TRBV4-3 CASSPDRGRTDTQYF
TRBV5-1 CASSLGREDYGYTF
TRBV18 CASSPSGVGTEAFF
TRBV28 CASSLGAYEQYF
TRBV7-2 CASSYRGGEAFF
TRBV28 CASLLAGDPYEQYF
TRBV6-4 CASSEEAGNTGELFF